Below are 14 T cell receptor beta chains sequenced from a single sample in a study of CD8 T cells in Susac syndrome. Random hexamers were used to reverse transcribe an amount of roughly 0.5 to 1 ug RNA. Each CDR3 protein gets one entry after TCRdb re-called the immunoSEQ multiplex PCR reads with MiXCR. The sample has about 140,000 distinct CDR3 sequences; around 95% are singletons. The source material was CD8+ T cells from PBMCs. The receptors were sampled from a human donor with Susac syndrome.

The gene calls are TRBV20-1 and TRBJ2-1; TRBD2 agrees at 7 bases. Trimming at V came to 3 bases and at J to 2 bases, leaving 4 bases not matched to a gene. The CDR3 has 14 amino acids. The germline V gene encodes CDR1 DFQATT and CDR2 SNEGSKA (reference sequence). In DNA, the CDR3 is TGCAGTGCTAGGGGGGACTACCCCTACAATGAGCAGTTCTTC. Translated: CSARGDYPYNEQFF.

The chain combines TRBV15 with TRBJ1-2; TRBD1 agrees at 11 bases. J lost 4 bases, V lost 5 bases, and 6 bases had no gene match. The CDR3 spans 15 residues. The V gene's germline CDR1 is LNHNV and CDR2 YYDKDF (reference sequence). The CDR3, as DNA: TGTGCCACCAGCGCAGCCGGGACAGGGGGCTATGGCTACACCTTC. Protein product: CATSAAGTGGYGYTF.

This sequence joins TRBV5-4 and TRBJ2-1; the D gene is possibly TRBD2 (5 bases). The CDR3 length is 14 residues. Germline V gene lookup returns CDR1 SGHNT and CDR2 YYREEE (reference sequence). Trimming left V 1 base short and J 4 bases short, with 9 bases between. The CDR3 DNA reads TGTGCCAGCAGCTTGTCTAGCCTATACAATGAGCAGTTCTTC. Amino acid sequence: CASSLSSLYNEQFF.

CDR3 protein: CASSTSVEFF. For the CDR3, the DNA is TGTGCCAGCAGTACTAGCGTTGAGTTCTTC. The genes are TRBV6-1 and TRBJ2-1; 7 bases are a match to TRBD2. CDR1 MNHNS and CDR2 SASEGT come from the germline V gene. After removal of 5 bases from V and 14 bases from J, the junction contained 3 bases not matched to a gene. This CDR3 has 10 amino acids.

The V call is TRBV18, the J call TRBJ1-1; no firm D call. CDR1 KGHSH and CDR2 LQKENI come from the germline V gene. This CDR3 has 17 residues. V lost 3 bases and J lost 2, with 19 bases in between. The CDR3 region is CASSPLRLEWGNTEAFF. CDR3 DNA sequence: TGTGCCAGCTCACCGCTCCGTTTAGAGTGGGGTAACACTGAAGCTTTCTTT.

The CDR3, as DNA: TGCAGCGCGGCAGGGACTGGGGCCAACGTCCTGACTTTC. It codes for CSAAGTGANVLTF. This sequence joins TRBV29-1 and TRBJ2-6; tentative D call: TRBD1 (5 bases). This CDR3 has 13 amino acids. V was clipped by 7 bases and J by 2 bases, with 9 bases between them. Germline CDR1 SQVTM, CDR2 ANQGSEA. Together with reference TRBV29-1 and TRBJ2-6, the CDR3 gives the full variable domain: SAVISQKPSRDICQRGTSLTIQCQVDSQVTMMFWYRQQPGQSLTLIATANQGSEATYESGFVIDKFPISRPNLTFSTLTVSNMSPEDSSIYLCSAAGTGANVLTFGAGSRLTVL.

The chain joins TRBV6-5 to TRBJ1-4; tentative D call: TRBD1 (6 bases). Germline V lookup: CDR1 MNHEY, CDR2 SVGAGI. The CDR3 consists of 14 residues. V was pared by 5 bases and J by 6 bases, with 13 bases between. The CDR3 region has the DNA TGTGCCAGCAGTCCCAAGGGGGGGGATGAAAAACTGTTTTTT. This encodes CASSPKGGDEKLFF.

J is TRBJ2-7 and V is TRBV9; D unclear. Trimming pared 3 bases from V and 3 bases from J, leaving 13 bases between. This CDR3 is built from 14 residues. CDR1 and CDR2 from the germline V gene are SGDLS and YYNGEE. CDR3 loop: CASSDDSTGYEQYF. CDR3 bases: TGTGCCAGCAGCGATGATAGTACGGGCTACGAGCAGTACTTC.

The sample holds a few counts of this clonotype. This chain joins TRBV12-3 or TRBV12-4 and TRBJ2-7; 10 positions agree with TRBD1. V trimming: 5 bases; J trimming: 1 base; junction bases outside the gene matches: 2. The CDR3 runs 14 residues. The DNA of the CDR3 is TGTGCCAGCAGTCCGGACAGGGGGTCCTACGAGCAGTACTTC. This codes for CASSPDRGSYEQYF.

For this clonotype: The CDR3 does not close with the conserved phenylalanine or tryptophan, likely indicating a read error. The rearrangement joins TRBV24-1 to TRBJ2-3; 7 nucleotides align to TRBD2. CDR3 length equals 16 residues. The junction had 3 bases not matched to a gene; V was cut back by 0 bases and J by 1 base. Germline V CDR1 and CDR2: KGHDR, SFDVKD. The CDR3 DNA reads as TGTGCCACCAGTGATTTGGCTAGCGGACGCACAGATACGCAGTATTTG. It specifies CATSDLASGRTDTQYL.

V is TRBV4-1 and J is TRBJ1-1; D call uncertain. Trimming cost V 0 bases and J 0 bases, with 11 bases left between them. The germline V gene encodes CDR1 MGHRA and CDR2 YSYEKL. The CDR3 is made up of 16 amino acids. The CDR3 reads CASSQDHQAVNTEAFF. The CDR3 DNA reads TGCGCCAGCAGCCAAGACCACCAGGCGGTGAACACTGAAGCTTTCTTT.

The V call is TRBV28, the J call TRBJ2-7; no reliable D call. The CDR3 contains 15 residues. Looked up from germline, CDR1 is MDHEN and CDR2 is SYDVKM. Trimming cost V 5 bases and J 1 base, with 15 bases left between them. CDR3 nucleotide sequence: TGTGCCAGCAGTACCCGGGCCTCCTTATCCTACGAGCAGTACTTC. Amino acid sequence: CASSTRASLSYEQYF.

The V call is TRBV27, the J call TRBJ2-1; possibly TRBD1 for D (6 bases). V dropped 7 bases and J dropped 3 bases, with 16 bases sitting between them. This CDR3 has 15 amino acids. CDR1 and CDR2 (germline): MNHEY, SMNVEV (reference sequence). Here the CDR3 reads CASTEQGPNYNEQFF. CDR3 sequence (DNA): TGTGCCAGCACCGAACAGGGTCCGAACTACAATGAGCAGTTCTTC.

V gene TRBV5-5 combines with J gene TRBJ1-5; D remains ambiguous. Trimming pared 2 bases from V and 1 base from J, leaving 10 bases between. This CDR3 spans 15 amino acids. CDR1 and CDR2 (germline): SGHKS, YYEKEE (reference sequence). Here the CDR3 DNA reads TGTGCCAGCAGCTTATACTCGACCAGCAATCAGCCCCAGCATTTT. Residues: CASSLYSTSNQPQHF.